Listed below are T cell receptor beta chains from one sample, sequenced in a study of cytomegalovirus exposure and HLA in healthy donors. TCRdb's table, derived via immunoSEQ multiplex PCR, lists solely in-frame clones and lacks some. The sample lists around 150,000 clones; around three quarters were seen once. What was sequenced was PBMCs. These receptors were obtained from a man aged 35 to 55 in good health and CMV-seropositive. CDR3s include the opening cysteine and the closing phenylalanine or tryptophan. The D gene is left open where the match is weak. The size field is filled for only some rows; it gives once, few, many or a size class.

TRBV18	many	13	TRBJ2-7	-	TGTGCCAGCTCGCCGACGGGGTTCAACGAGCAGTACTTC	CASSPTGFNEQYF
TRBV19	once	16	TRBJ2-2	TRBD2	TGTGCCAGTAGTACCCTGGCGGGGGGGCTTAGCGGGGAGCTGTTTTTT	CASSTLAGGLSGELFF
TRBV9	-	14	TRBJ1-4	-	TGTGCCAGCAGCGTAGGCGCGGCTAATGAAAAACTGTTTTTT	CASSVGAANEKLFF
TRBV4-3	few	14	TRBJ2-5	TRBD2	TGCGCCAGTACTCCTAGCGCGGGAGCGGAGACCCAGTACTTC	CASTPSAGAETQYF
TRBV5-1	-	14	TRBJ1-2	TRBD1	TGCGCCAGCAGCTTGGAAGGGGGCTACTATGGCTACACCTTC	CASSLEGGYYGYTF
TRBV27	-	13	TRBJ2-5	TRBD2	TGTGCCACCTGGGAAGCGGGGGAAGAGACCCAGTACTTC	CATWEAGEETQYF
TRBV29-1	-	13	TRBJ1-2	TRBD1	TGCAGCGTTAATACAGGGGGCGTTGGTGGCTACACCTTC	CSVNTGGVGGYTF
TRBV9	-	15	TRBJ2-2	-	TGTGCCAGCAGCGCCCCAAGGGGCCTCACCGGGGAGCTGTTTTTT	CASSAPRGLTGELFF
TRBV29-1	-	16	TRBJ1-3	TRBD1	TGCAGCGTTGGTGGGAAGCAGGGGGGATCTGGAAACACCATATATTTT	CSVGGKQGGSGNTIYF
TRBV11-2	few	13	TRBJ1-1	-	TGTGCCAGCAGCTTCTCCCGGGGCACTGAAGCTTTCTTT	CASSFSRGTEAFF
TRBV2	-	13	TRBJ2-7	-	TGTGCCGCAGCATCCGGGGTCGACTACGAGCAGTACTTC	CAAASGVDYEQYF
TRBV10-3	-	18	TRBJ2-1	TRBD2	TGTGCCATCAGGGGAGCCGGGACTAGCGGGGGGGGCCACAATGAGCAGTTCTTC	CAIRGAGTSGGGHNEQFF
TRBV7-2	once	13	TRBJ2-7	-	TGTGCCAGCAGCTTAGGCGGGGCCCCCGAGCAGTACTTC	CASSLGGAPEQYF
TRBV6-5	-	16	TRBJ1-3	TRBD1	TGTGCCAGCAGTTATTCGTCAGGGGGCTCTGGAAACACCATATATTTT	CASSYSSGGSGNTIYF
TRBV6-1	-	15	TRBJ2-7	TRBD1	TGTGCCAGCCGCCCTGTGGGACAGGGGGCGCGGGAGCAGTACTTC	CASRPVGQGAREQYF
TRBV2	once	13	TRBJ1-6	TRBD1	TGTGCCAGCCGACAGGGAAATAATTCACCCCTCCACTTT	CASRQGNNSPLHF
TRBV5-4	-	16	TRBJ2-2	-	TGTGCCAGCCTGGCCTCCGGGGTCCTGAACACCGGGGAGCTGTTTTTT	CASLASGVLNTGELFF
TRBV7-9	-	15	TRBJ2-3	TRBD2	TGTGCCAGCAGCTTAAAGCGGGGGGGAAGTGATACGCAGTATTTT	CASSLKRGGSDTQYF
TRBV30	-	14	TRBJ2-3	-	TGTGCCTACGAGGAGGCAAGCATCACAGATACGCAGTATTTT	CAYEEASITDTQYF
TRBV7-8	few	15	TRBJ2-7	-	-	CASSPFGQGAGGGYF
TRBV30	-	15	TRBJ2-3	TRBD1	TGCGCCTGGAGTGTTCGGGACAGAGGTTCGGATACGCAGTATTTT	CAWSVRDRGSDTQYF
TRBV7-2	-	14	TRBJ1-6	-	TGTGCCAGCAGCTTTCAGGGATCTAATTCACCCCTCCACTTT	CASSFQGSNSPLHF
TRBV9	few	15	TRBJ1-4	-	TGTGCCAGCAGCGGAGGGCCAACAACTAATGAAAAACTGTTTTTT	CASSGGPTTNEKLFF
TRBV19	-	12	TRBJ1-2	-	TGTGCCACCCTAGAGGGCCGCGGGGGCTACACCTTC	CATLEGRGGYTF
TRBV2	-	16	TRBJ2-1	TRBD1	TGTGCCAGCAGGCGATCGACAGGGGTAGATTACAATGAGCAGTTCTTC	CASRRSTGVDYNEQFF
TRBV5-6	-	14	TRBJ2-1	TRBD2	TGTGCCAGCAGCTTGATACTAGCGGGGGATGAGCAGTTCTTC	CASSLILAGDEQFF
TRBV30	-	15	TRBJ2-7	-	TGTGCCTGGAGAGAACTGGGGGCTTCCTCCTACGAGCAGTACTTC	CAWRELGASSYEQYF
TRBV4-3	-	15	TRBJ1-2	-	TGCGCCAGCAGCCAAGAGCCCAGGGCCTCGGGTGGCTACACCTTC	CASSQEPRASGGYTF
TRBV2	-	14	TRBJ1-1	TRBD1	TGTGCCAGCAGTTCGGACAGGGGCGTGGTTCTAGCTTTCTTT	CASSSDRGVVLAFF
TRBV5-1	few	13	TRBJ2-7	-	TGCGCCAGCAGCGAGATACAGGCGTCCGAGCAGTACTTC	CASSEIQASEQYF
TRBV5-5	few	14	TRBJ1-1	-	TGTGCCAGCAGCTTTGGGTCGGGGAACACTGAAGCTTTCTTT	CASSFGSGNTEAFF
TRBV4-3	few	15	TRBJ2-3	-	TGCGCCAGCAGCCAAGAGAGCAACAGAAAGTATACGCAGTATTTT	CASSQESNRKYTQYF
TRBV5-1	few	15	TRBJ2-7	TRBD1	TGCGCCAGCAGCGCCCTCTTTCCGGACAGGGACGAGCAGTACTTC	CASSALFPDRDEQYF
TRBV5-1	-	13	TRBJ1-2	-	TGCGCCAGCACCCGGGACAACAACTATGGCTACACCTTC	CASTRDNNYGYTF
TRBV4-3	-	13	TRBJ1-2	-	TGCGCCAGCAGCCAAGGGGGAGGCTCTGCATACACCTTC	CASSQGGGSAYTF
TRBV6-1	-	12	TRBJ2-4	-	TGTGCCAGCAGTGTGGTACAGGTCATTCAGTACTTC	CASSVVQVIQYF
TRBV4-2	-	15	TRBJ1-5	-	TGTGCCAGCAGCCAAGCGGCACAGAACAATCAGCCCCAGCATTTT	CASSQAAQNNQPQHF
TRBV27	-	20	TRBJ2-2	TRBD2	TGTGCCAGCAGTTTATACCTAGCGGGGAAATCTAGAGCGAACACCGGGGAGCTGTTTTTT	CASSLYLAGKSRANTGELFF
TRBV19	once	15	TRBJ2-3	-	TGTGCCAGTAGCTTTCGGGACTCCTTCACAGATACGCAGTATTTT	CASSFRDSFTDTQYF
TRBV19	-	20	TRBJ1-3	-	TGTGCCAGTAGTATCTGGCGTGGGACTGCCAAAACCGCTTCTGGAAACACCATATATTTT	CASSIWRGTAKTASGNTIYF
TRBV4-1	-	14	TRBJ2-7	-	TGCGCCAGCAGCCAGTCCGGACAGCTCTACGAGCAGTACTTC	CASSQSGQLYEQYF
TRBV7-9	once	16	TRBJ2-3	-	TGTGCCAGCAGCTCATGGGGCCAGGACGTGGCAGATACGCAGTATTTT	CASSSWGQDVADTQYF
TRBV7-9	-	17	TRBJ1-1	TRBD1	TGTGCCAGCAGCCCTGCAGGGAACAGGGGGTCGGACACTGAAGCTTTCTTT	CASSPAGNRGSDTEAFF
TRBV5-1	-	15	TRBJ1-5	-	TGCGCCAGCAGCTTGGGGCCAGGGGGCAATCAGCCCCAGCATTTT	CASSLGPGGNQPQHF
TRBV13	-	14	TRBJ2-7	-	TGTGCCAGCAGCCTCGGGACACTTTTTTACGAGCAGTACTTC	CASSLGTLFYEQYF
TRBV27	-	15	TRBJ1-6	TRBD1	TGTGCCAGCAGTCTAGGGACAGGGGGCGGCTCACCCCTCCACTTT	CASSLGTGGGSPLHF
TRBV6-1	-	15	TRBJ2-3	TRBD1	TGTGCCAGCAGTGAATGGACAGGGAGCACAGATACGCAGTATTTT	CASSEWTGSTDTQYF
TRBV12-5	-	13	TRBJ2-7	-	TGTGCTAGTGGTTTCGGCGGCTCCTACGAGCAGTACTTC	CASGFGGSYEQYF
TRBV5-4	-	15	TRBJ2-3	TRBD2	TGTGCCAGCAGCTTGACGGCGGGGGGGAAAGATACGCAGTATTTT	CASSLTAGGKDTQYF
TRBV5-1	-	17	TRBJ2-2	TRBD1	TGCGCCAGCATCTTTGGGGACAGGGGGCCCAACACCGGGGAGCTGTTTTTT	CASIFGDRGPNTGELFF
TRBV5-1	-	16	TRBJ2-7	TRBD1	TGCGCCAGCAGCCCCCAGGACAGGTTAAGCTCCTACGAGCAGTACTTC	CASSPQDRLSSYEQYF
TRBV19	-	14	TRBJ1-5	-	TGTGCCAGTAGTATGGGCCAGACGAATCAGCCCCAGCATTTT	CASSMGQTNQPQHF
TRBV14	-	12	TRBJ2-5	TRBD2	TGTGCCAGCAGCCAAGGCGGGAGCTCCCAGTACTTC	CASSQGGSSQYF
TRBV5-1	-	15	TRBJ2-5	TRBD2	TGCGCCAGCAGCGGAGCCGGGACTAGAGGCGAGACCCAGTACTTC	CASSGAGTRGETQYF
TRBV6-1	-	15	TRBJ2-1	TRBD2	TGTGCCAGCAGTGATCGGGCTAGCGGGGTTAATGAGCAGTTCTTC	CASSDRASGVNEQFF